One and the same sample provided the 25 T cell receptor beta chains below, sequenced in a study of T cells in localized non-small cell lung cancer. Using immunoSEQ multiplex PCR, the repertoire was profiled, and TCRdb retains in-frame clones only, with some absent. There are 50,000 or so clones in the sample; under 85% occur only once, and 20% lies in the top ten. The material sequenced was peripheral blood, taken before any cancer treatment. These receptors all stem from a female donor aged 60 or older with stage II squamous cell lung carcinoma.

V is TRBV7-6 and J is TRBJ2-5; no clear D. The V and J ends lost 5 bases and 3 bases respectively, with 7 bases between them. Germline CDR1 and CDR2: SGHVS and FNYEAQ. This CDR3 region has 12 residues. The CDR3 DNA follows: TGTGCCAGCAGCCAAGTTGAAGAGACCCAGTACTTC. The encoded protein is CASSQVEETQYF. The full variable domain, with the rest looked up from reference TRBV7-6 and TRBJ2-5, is GAGVSQSPRYKVTKRGQDVALRCDPISGHVSLYWYRQALGQGPEFLTYFNYEAQQDKSGLPNDRFSAERPEGSISTLTIQRTEQRDSAMYRCASSQVEETQYFGPGTRLLVL.

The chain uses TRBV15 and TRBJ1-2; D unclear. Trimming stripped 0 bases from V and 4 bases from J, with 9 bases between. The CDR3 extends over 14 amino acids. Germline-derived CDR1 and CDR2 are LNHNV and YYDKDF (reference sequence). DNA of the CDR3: TGTGCCACCAGCAGAGATCAGACGGGCTATGGCTACACCTTC. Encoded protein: CATSRDQTGYGYTF.

This chain's CDR3 is CASSPGLIFGETQYF. The CDR3 DNA sequence: TGTGCCAGCAGCCCTGGACTAATATTCGGGGAGACCCAGTACTTC. The V and J genes are TRBV2 and TRBJ2-5; D is perhaps TRBD2 (6 bases). The V and J ends lost 6 bases and 5 bases respectively, with 19 bases between them. This CDR3 has 15 amino acids. Germline CDR1 and CDR2: SNHLY and FYNNEI.

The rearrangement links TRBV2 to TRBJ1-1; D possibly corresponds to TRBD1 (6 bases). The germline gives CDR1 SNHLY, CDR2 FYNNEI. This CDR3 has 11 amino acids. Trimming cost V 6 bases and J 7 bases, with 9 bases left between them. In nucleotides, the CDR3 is TGTGCCAGCAGGGGACACCTTGAAGCTTTCTTT. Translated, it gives CASRGHLEAFF.

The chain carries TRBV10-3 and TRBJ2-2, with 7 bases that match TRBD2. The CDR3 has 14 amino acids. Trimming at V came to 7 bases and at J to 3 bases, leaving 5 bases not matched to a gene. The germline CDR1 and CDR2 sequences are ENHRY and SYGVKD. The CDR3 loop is CAIKTAGDTGELFF. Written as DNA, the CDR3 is TGTGCCATCAAGACGGCGGGGGACACCGGGGAGCTGTTTTTT.

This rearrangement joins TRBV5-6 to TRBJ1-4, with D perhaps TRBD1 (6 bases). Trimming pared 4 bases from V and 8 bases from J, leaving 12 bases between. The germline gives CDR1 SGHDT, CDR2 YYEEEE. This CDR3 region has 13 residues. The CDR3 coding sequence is TGTGCCAGCAGCCAGGGGTTTAAGGAAAAACTGTTTTTT. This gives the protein CASSQGFKEKLFF.

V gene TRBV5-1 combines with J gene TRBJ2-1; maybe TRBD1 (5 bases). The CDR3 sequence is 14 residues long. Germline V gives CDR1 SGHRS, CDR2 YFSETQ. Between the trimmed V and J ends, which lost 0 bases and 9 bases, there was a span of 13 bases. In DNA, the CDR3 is TGCGCCAGCAGCTTGGTCTCAGGGTTAGGTGAGCAGTTCTTC. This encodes CASSLVSGLGEQFF.

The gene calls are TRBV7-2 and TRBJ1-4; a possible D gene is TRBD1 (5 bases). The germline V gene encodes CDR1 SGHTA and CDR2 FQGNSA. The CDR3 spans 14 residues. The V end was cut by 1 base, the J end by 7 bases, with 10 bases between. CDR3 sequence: CASSLGREGEKLFF. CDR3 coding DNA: TGTGCCAGCAGCTTAGGCAGGGAGGGTGAAAAACTGTTTTTT.

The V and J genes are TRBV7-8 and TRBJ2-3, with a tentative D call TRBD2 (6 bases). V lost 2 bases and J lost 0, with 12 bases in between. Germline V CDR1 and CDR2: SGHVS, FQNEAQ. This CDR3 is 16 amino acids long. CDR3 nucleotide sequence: TGTGCCAGCAGCTTATTAGGGACTGTCAGCACAGATACGCAGTATTTT. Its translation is CASSLLGTVSTDTQYF.

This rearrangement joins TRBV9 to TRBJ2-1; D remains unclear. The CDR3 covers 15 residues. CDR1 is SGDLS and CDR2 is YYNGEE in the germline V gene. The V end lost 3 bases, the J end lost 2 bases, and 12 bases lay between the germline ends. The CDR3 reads CASSGLTFTYNEQFF. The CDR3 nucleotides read TGTGCCAGCAGCGGACTCACTTTTACCTACAATGAGCAGTTCTTC.

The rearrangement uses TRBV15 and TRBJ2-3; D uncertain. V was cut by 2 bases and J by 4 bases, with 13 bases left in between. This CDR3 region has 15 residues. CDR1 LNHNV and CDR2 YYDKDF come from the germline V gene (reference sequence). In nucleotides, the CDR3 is TGTGCCACCAGCAGACCGACCTCCCGCTCAGATACGCAGTATTTT. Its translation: CATSRPTSRSDTQYF.

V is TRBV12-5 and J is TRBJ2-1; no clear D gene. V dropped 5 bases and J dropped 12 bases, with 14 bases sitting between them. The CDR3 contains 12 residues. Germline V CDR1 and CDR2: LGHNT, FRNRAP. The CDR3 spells CASGPPSVGQFF. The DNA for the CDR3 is TGTGCTAGTGGTCCCCCCTCGGTGGGGCAGTTCTTC.

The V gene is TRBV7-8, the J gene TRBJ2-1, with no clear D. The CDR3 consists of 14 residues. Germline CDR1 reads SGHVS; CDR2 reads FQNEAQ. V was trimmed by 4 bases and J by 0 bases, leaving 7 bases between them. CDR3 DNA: TGTGCCAGCAGCTCCAGGAGCTCCTACAATGAGCAGTTCTTC. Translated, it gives CASSSRSSYNEQFF.

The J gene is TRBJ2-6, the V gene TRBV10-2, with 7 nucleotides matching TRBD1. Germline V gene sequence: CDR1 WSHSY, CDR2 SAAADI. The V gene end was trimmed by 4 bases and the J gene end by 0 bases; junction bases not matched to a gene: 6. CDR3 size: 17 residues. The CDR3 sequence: CASSGRDSSSGANVLTF. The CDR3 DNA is TGCGCCAGCAGTGGCCGGGACAGCTCCTCTGGGGCCAACGTCCTGACTTTC.

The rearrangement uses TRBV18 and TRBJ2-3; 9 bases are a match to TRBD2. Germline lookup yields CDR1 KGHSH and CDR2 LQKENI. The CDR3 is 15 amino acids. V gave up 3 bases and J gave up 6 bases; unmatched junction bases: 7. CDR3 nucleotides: TGTGCCAGCTCACCTAGCCTAGCGGGATTTGATACGCAGTATTTT. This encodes CASSPSLAGFDTQYF.

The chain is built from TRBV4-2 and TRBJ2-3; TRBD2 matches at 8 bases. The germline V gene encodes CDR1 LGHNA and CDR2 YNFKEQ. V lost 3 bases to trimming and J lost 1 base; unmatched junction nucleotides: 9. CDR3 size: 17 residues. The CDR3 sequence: CASSQPVRRGGTDTQYF. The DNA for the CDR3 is TGTGCCAGCAGCCAGCCAGTTCGGCGGGGGGGCACAGATACGCAGTATTTT.

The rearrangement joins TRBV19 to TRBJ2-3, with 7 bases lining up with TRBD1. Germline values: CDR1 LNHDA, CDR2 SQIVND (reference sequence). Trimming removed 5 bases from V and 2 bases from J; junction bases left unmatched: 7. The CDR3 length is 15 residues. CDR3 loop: CASSGKTGITDTQYF. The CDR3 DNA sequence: TGTGCCAGTAGTGGGAAGACAGGGATCACAGATACGCAGTATTTT.

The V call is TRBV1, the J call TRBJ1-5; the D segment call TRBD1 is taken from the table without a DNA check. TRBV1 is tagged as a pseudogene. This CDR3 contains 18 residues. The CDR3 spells CTSTHTQNRARGNQPQHF. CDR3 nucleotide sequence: TGCACCAGCACCCATACCCAGAACAGGGCGAGGGGGAATCAGCCCCAGCATTTT.

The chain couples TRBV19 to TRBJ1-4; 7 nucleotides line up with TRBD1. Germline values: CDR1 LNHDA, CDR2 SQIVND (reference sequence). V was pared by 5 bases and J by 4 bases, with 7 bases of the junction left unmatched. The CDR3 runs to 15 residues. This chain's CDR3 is CASSPRGGLNEKLFF. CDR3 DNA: TGTGCCAGTAGTCCCAGGGGGGGCCTTAATGAAAAACTGTTTTTT.

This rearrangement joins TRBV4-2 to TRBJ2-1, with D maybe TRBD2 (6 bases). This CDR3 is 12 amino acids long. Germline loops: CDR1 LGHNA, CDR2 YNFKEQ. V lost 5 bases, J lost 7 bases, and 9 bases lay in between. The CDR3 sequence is CASSLEGNEQFF. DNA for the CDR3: TGTGCCAGCAGCTTGGAGGGAAATGAGCAGTTCTTC.

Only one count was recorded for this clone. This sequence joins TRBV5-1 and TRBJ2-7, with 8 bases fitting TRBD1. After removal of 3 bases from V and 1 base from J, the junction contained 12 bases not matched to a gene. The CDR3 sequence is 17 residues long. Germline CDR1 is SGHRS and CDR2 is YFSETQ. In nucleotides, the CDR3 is TGCGCCAGCAGCTGGGGGGAGGTTAGGACAGGGTCCTACGAGCAGTACTTC. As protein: CASSWGEVRTGSYEQYF. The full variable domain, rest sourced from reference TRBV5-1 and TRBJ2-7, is KAGVTQTPRYLIKTRGQQVTLSCSPISGHRSVSWYQQTPGQGLQFLFEYFSETQRNKGNFPGRFSGRQFSNSRSEMNVSTLELGDSALYLCASSWGEVRTGSYEQYFGPGTRLTVT.

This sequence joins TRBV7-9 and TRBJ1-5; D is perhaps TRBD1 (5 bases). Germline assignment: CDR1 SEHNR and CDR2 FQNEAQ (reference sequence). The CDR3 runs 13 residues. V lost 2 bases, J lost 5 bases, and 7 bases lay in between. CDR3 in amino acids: CASSLWGDQPQHF. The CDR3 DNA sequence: TGTGCCAGCAGCTTATGGGGGGATCAGCCCCAGCATTTT.

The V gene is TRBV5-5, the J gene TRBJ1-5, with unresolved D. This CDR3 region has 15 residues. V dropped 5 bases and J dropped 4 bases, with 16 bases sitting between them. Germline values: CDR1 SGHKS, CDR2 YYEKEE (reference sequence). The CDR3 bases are TGTGCCAGCAGTCCGACGGCCTTGGGGAATCAGCCCCAGCATTTT. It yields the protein CASSPTALGNQPQHF.

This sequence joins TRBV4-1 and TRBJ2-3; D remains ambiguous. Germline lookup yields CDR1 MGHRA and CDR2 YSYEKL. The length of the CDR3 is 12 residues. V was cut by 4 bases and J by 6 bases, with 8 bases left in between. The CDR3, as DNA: TGCGCCAGCAGCCTACCTCAGGATACGCAGTATTTT. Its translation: CASSLPQDTQYF.

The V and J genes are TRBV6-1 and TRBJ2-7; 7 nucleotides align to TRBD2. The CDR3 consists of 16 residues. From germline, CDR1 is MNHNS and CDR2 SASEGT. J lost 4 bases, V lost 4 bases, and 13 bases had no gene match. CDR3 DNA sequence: TGTGCCAGCAGTGTGTCCCCGGGAGGTGTTGCGTACGAGCAGTACTTC. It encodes CASSVSPGGVAYEQYF.